The 8 T cell receptor beta chains below were found in one sample sequenced in a study of T cells in Graves' hyperthyroidism and ophthalmopathy. TCR beta CDR3 regions were amplified from RNA transcripts. The HTBI primer set was used in a first-round RT-PCR of the TCR CDR3. Each CDR3 protein is one row after TCRdb ran MiXCR on the multiplex PCR reads. The sample has around 690,000 distinct CDR3 sequences; roughly a sixth are singletons. The material sequenced was blood. These receptors came from a man aged 50-60 years with Graves' hyperthyroidism.

In its sample, this clonotype was seen many times. This chain uses TRBV5-6 with TRBJ2-1; D is unresolved. Trimming removed 4 bases at V and 6 bases at J, with 5 bases between. CDR1 is SGHDT and CDR2 is YYEEEE in the germline V gene. The CDR3 runs to 11 residues. This CDR3 reads CASSVFNEQFF. CDR3 DNA sequence: TGTGCCAGCAGCGTGTTCAATGAGCAGTTCTTC.

The chain employs TRBV7-8 and TRBJ1-5; D not certain. The CDR3 loop spans 14 amino acids. The germline V gene has CDR1 SGHVS and CDR2 FQNEAQ. The V end lost 5 bases, the J end lost 6 bases, and 14 bases lay between the germline ends. CDR3 sequence reads: CASSLGVLGQPQHF. The CDR3, as DNA: TGTGCCAGCAGCCTAGGCGTTTTGGGTCAGCCCCAGCATTTT.

This clonotype was seen repeatedly, ten times or more. This chain links TRBV6-1 with TRBJ1-5; D might be TRBD1 (5 bases). This CDR3 is built from 14 residues. With 5 bases removed from V and 1 base from J, the gap between germline ends came to 9 bases. The germline CDR1 and CDR2 sequences are MNHNS and SASEGT. CDR3 loop: CASSNRDSNQPQHF. CDR3 DNA sequence: TGTGCCAGCAGTAACCGGGACAGCAATCAGCCCCAGCATTTT.

This clonotype has a count of ten or more. The CDR3 here is CASITGRSYEQYF. CDR3 in DNA: TGTGCCAGCATTACGGGACGGTCCTACGAGCAGTACTTC. The rearrangement joins TRBV28 to TRBJ2-7, with D perhaps TRBD1 or TRBD2 (5 bases each). The CDR3 covers 13 residues. Trimming left V 7 bases short and J 1 base short, with 11 bases between. Germline V CDR1 and CDR2: MDHEN, SYDVKM.

At least ten counts were recorded for this clonotype. The rearrangement links TRBV28 to TRBJ1-2; a weak D match, TRBD1 (5 bases). The CDR3 runs to 16 residues. In germline, CDR1 is MDHEN, CDR2 SYDVKM. Trimming removed 4 bases at V and 4 bases at J, with 19 bases between. The CDR3 loop is CASSSTGTGVGYGYTF. DNA for the CDR3: TGTGCCAGCAGTTCAACCGGGACCGGAGTCGGCTATGGCTACACCTTC.

This clonotype was seen repeatedly, ten times or more. The rearrangement joins TRBV28 to TRBJ2-7; 7 bases align to TRBD2. The CDR3 sequence is 14 residues long. Germline CDR1 MDHEN, CDR2 SYDVKM. Trimming removed 7 bases from V and 7 bases from J; junction bases left unmatched: 13. The CDR3 DNA reads as TGTGCCAGCACAACCGGGGAGGGCTTACGGGAGCAGTACTTC. Its protein is CASTTGEGLREQYF.

Ten or more counts support this clonotype. This CDR3 reads CASSSPPMQGYSPLHF. Here the CDR3 DNA reads TGTGCCAGCAGCTCTCCCCCAATGCAGGGGTATTCACCCCTCCACTTT. The chain joins TRBV7-2 to TRBJ1-6, with a possible D match to TRBD1 (6 bases). The CDR3 is 16 amino acids. The V and J ends lost 4 bases and 8 bases respectively, with 18 bases between them. Per germline, CDR1 SGHTA and CDR2 FQGNSA.

This clonotype was picked up a small number of times. The chain carries TRBV7-9 and TRBJ1-6; D unclear. Germline V gene sequence: CDR1 SEHNR, CDR2 FQNEAQ (reference sequence). The CDR3 has 14 residues. With 0 bases removed from V and 7 bases from J, the gap between germline ends came to 7 bases. DNA for the CDR3: TGTGCCAGCAGCTTAGCGGCGGGGAATTCACCCCTCCACTTT. This translates into CASSLAAGNSPLHF. Looking up the rest from reference TRBV7-9 and TRBJ1-6 gives the full variable domain: DTGVSQNPRHKITKRGQNVTFRCDPISEHNRLYWYRQTLGQGPEFLTYFQNEAQLEKSRLLSDRFSAERPKGSFSTLEIQRTEQGDSAMYLCASSLAAGNSPLHFGNGTRLTVT.